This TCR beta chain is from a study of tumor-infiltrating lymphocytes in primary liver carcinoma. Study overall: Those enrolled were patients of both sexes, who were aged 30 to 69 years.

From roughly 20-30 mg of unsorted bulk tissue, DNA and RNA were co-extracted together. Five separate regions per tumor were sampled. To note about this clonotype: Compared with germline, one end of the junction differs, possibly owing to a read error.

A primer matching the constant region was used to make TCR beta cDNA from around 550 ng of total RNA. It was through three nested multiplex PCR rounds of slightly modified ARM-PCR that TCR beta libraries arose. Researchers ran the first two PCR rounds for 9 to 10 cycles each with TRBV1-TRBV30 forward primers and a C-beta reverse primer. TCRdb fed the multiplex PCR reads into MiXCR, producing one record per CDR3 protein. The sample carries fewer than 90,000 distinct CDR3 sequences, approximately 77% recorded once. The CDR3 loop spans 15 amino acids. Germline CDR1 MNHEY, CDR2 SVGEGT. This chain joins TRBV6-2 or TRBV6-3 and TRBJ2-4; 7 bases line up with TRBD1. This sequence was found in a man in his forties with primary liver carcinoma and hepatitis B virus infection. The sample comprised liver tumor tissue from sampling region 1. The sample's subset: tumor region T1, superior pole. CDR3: CASSYRGLAKNIHYF. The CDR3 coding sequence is TGTGCCAGCAGTTACAGGGGGCTAGCTAAAAACATTCATTACTTC.